Listed below are T cell receptor beta chains from one sample, sequenced in a study of blood T cell repertoires in COVID-19. Data came from immunoSEQ multiplex PCR; TCRdb stores just in-frame clones and leaves some out. Among more than 300,000 clones listed, roughly 88% were seen once. The specimen was peripheral blood. All receptors derive from a woman aged 45-65 years with acute or convalescent COVID-19. Both conserved end residues are part of each CDR3. Fields, in order: V gene, clone size, D gene, J gene, CDR3 DNA, CDR3 protein. A D gene is named only where the DNA matches it firmly. Clone size is stated in some rows and not others, as once, few, many or a class when expanded.

TRBV7-3	NA	NA	TRBJ2-5	TGTGCCAGCAGCTTAGGTAGCTCTCAAGAGACCCAGTACTTC	CASSLGSSQETQYF
TRBV15	NA	TRBD2	TRBJ2-3	TGTGCCACCAGCGTTAGACTAGCGGGAGGGGCAGATACGCAGTATTTT	CATSVRLAGGADTQYF
TRBV10-3	NA	TRBD1	TRBJ2-7	TGTGCCATCAGTTCCGGGACAGGGTCCTCCGAGCAGTACTTC	CAISSGTGSSEQYF
TRBV28	NA	NA	TRBJ1-2	TGTGCCAGCAGTTTTGGCCAGGGGATTGGCTACACCTTC	CASSFGQGIGYTF
TRBV5-1	NA	NA	TRBJ1-4	TGCGCCAGCACCAATAGTCCCAATGAAAAACTGTTTTTT	CASTNSPNEKLFF
TRBV18	NA	TRBD2	TRBJ2-3	TGTGCCAGCTCACCAGGGACTAGCGGGAGCACAGATACGCAGTATTTT	CASSPGTSGSTDTQYF
TRBV2	NA	TRBD1	TRBJ2-2	TGTGCCAGCGTTAGGGACAGCAATATCGGGGAGCTGTTTTTT	CASVRDSNIGELFF
TRBV2	NA	NA	TRBJ2-6	TGTGCCAGCCGACCCCCAGGCCACTCTGGGGCCAACGTCCTGACTTTC	CASRPPGHSGANVLTF
TRBV18	NA	TRBD1	TRBJ1-2	TGTGCCAGCTCACCCCTGGGACAGGGGGCACGAGGCTACACCTTC	CASSPLGQGARGYTF
TRBV28	NA	TRBD2	TRBJ2-3	TGTGCCAGCAGTTTAGGAGCGGGAGGGCCACTGGATACGCAGTATTTT	CASSLGAGGPLDTQYF
TRBV24-1	NA	TRBD1	TRBJ2-1	TGTGCCACCAGTGAGCAGGGACAGGGCAACAATGAGCAGTTCTTC	CATSEQGQGNNEQFF
TRBV28	NA	NA	TRBJ1-5	TGTGCCAGCAGTTTTGAGTCTGTTCAGCCCCAGCATTTT	CASSFESVQPQHF
TRBV24-1	NA	TRBD2	TRBJ2-1	TGTGCCACCAGTGACCCATCTAGCGGCGCCTACAATGAGCAGTTCTTC	CATSDPSSGAYNEQFF
TRBV7-2	NA	NA	TRBJ1-1	TGTGCCAGCAGCTTCCATGTTGGCAGGGAGGGCGCTGAAGCTTTCTTT	CASSFHVGREGAEAFF
TRBV9	once	NA	TRBJ1-3	TGTGCCAGCAGCGAACAGGGCTCTCGGGGAAACACCATATATTTT	CASSEQGSRGNTIYF
TRBV6-5	NA	TRBD1	TRBJ2-7	TGTGCCAGCAGGAGGTCGGTGGACAGGCGATTGGAGCAGTACTTC	CASRRSVDRRLEQYF
TRBV5-1	NA	NA	TRBJ1-4	TGCGCCAGCAGCCCCCAGGCTAATGAAAAACTGTTTTTT	CASSPQANEKLFF
TRBV7-2	NA	NA	TRBJ2-7	TGTGCCAGCAGCTTATACAGCTCCTACGAGCAGTACTTC	CASSLYSSYEQYF
TRBV19	NA	NA	TRBJ2-7	TGTGCCAGTAGTGGACTTTACTCCTACGAGCAGTACTTC	CASSGLYSYEQYF
TRBV2	NA	TRBD2	TRBJ2-7	TGTGCCAGCAGTGAGGCGGGAGGGACCTACGAGCAGTACTTC	CASSEAGGTYEQYF
TRBV18	NA	NA	TRBJ2-5	TGTGCCAGCTCACCACCTACAAGGGGGCAAGAGACCCAGTACTTC	CASSPPTRGQETQYF
TRBV19	once	NA	TRBJ1-1	TGTGCCAGTAGTGACAGATCCTTGAACACTGAAGCTTTCTTT	CASSDRSLNTEAFF
TRBV30	NA	NA	TRBJ1-5	TGTGCCTGGAGTCCAGGGTGGCGGCAGCCCCAGCATTTT	CAWSPGWRQPQHF
TRBV7-2	NA	NA	TRBJ2-3	TGTGCCAGCAGCTCTCGGGAGACCCGCACAGATACGCAGTATTTT	CASSSRETRTDTQYF
TRBV7-2	NA	NA	TRBJ1-4	TGTGCCAGCAGTCTTCCAGGCAGGGCAAATGAAAAACTGTTTTTT	CASSLPGRANEKLFF
TRBV5-1	NA	TRBD2	TRBJ2-7	TGCGCCAGCAGCCCGGGACTAGCGGGACCCGAGCAGTACTTC	CASSPGLAGPEQYF
TRBV30	NA	TRBD1	TRBJ1-2	TGTGCCTGGAACCGACAGGGAAACTATGGCTACACCTTC	CAWNRQGNYGYTF
TRBV2	NA	NA	TRBJ2-4	TGTGCCAGCAGTGAAGTGGGCGGGGAAAACATTCAGTACTTC	CASSEVGGENIQYF
TRBV7-2	NA	TRBD2	TRBJ2-7	TGTGCCAGCAGCTTAGATGGGGTAGCGGGGAGGACTTACGAGCAGTACTTC	CASSLDGVAGRTYEQYF
TRBV21-1	few	NA	TRBJ2-3	TGTGCCAGCAGCAAAAGAGGATTAGGGGGATACACAGATACGCAGTATTTT	CASSKRGLGGYTDTQYF
TRBV9	NA	TRBD2	TRBJ2-7	TGTGCCAGCAGCCTGGATCCGACTAGCGCCTACGAGCAGTACTTC	CASSLDPTSAYEQYF
TRBV11-2	once	NA	TRBJ2-5	TGTGCCATCCCGCGCGGGGTCCAAGAGACCCAGTACTTC	CAIPRGVQETQYF
TRBV5-1	NA	TRBD2	TRBJ2-5	TGCGCCAGCAGCTTGGGACTAGCGGGAGGAGAGACCCAGTACTTC	CASSLGLAGGETQYF
TRBV28	NA	TRBD1	TRBJ1-2	TGTGCCAGCAGTTCGGGACAGGGGGGAGGCTACACCTTC	CASSSGQGGGYTF
TRBV6-5	NA	NA	TRBJ1-2	TGTGCCAGCAGTTACCGACTCGAGGGAGACTATGGCTACACCTTC	CASSYRLEGDYGYTF
TRBV5-1	NA	NA	TRBJ1-6	TGCGCCAGCAGCTTGGGAGAACCAGGGTCACCCCTCCACTTT	CASSLGEPGSPLHF